This TCR beta chain was found in a study of T cells after yellow fever vaccination. Overall study context: Researchers used SMART-Seq v4 Ultra Low Input to prepare fractions that had low cell numbers.

UMIs were added to TCR cDNA along with a universal primer site when it was made by 5'RACE template switching. MiXCR was run by TCRdb on the 5' RACE reads, yielding one entry per CDR3 protein. This table holds some 400,000 distinct CDR3 sequences, 6.2% found once. Points on this clonotype: What it binds is not known.

V lost 12 bases to trimming and J lost 1 base, with 17 bases between them. The CDR3 extends over 14 amino acids. CDR1 and CDR2 (germline): KGHDR, SFDVKD. Study results and limitations: CD4 and CD8 compartments shared a small share of clonotypes. Primary-vaccination clones mostly resurfaced post-booster (under 98% CD4, roughly 87% CD8).

The clonotype was recovered from a man aged 25 to 40 who received the YFV17D yellow fever vaccine. This sequence joins TRBV24-1 and TRBJ1-1; maybe TRBD1 (6 bases). The sequenced sample was PBMCs, obtained 5 days after the yellow fever booster vaccination. This CDR3 is CARKGRTANTEAFF. In DNA form, the CDR3 reads TGTGCCCGTAAAGGTAGGACAGCGAACACTGAAGCTTTCTTT.